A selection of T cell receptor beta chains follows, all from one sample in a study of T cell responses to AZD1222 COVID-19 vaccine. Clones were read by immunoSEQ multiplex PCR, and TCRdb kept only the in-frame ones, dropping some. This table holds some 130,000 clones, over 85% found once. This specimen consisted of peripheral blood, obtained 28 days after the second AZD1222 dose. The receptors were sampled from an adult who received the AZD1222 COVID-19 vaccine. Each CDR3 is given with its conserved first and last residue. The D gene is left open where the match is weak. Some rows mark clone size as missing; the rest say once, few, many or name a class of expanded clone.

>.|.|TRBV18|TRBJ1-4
TGTGCCAGCTCACCACTTACGTTGCCGAATGAAAAACTGTTTTTT
CASSPLTLPNEKLFF
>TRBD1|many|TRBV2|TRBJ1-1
TGTGCCAGCAGTACCCGACAGGGGAACACTGAAGCTTTCTTT
CASSTRQGNTEAFF
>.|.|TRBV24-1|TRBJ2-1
TGTGCCACCAGTGGCGGTAGTTACAATGAGCAGTTCTTC
CATSGGSYNEQFF
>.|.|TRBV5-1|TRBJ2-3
TGCGCCAGCAGCTTGGCGTCGGATACGCAGTATTTT
CASSLASDTQYF
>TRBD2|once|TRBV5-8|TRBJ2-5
TGTGCCCCCATTAGGAGCGGGGGACAAGAGACCCAGTACTTC
CAPIRSGGQETQYF
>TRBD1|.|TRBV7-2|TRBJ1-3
TGTGCCAGCAGCGGACGAACAGGGGGGACTGGAAACACCATATATTTT
CASSGRTGGTGNTIYF
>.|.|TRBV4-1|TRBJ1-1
TGCGCCAGCAGCCAAGAGCCGGACAGATCATACACTGAAGCTTTCTTT
CASSQEPDRSYTEAFF
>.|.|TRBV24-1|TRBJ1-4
TGTGCCACCAGTGATTCAGGGGAGCATGAAAAACTGTTTTTT
CATSDSGEHEKLFF
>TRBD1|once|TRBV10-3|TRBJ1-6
TGTGCCATCAGCTCCGGATTAGGGGGCGACTCACCCCTCCACTTT
CAISSGLGGDSPLHF
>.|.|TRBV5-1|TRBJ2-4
TGCGCCAGCAGCTTGTGGTCAGGGGCCTATAGAGGAAACATTCAGTACTTC
CASSLWSGAYRGNIQYF
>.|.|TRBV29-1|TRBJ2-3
TGCAGCGTTGGGGTAGGCACAGATACGCAGTATTTT
CSVGVGTDTQYF